This is a list of T cell receptor beta chains from one sample in a study of cytomegalovirus exposure and HLA in healthy donors. The method was immunoSEQ multiplex PCR; TCRdb's version includes in-frame clones alone and lacks a portion of them. Of around 190,000 clones listed, roughly 85% are singletons. Material: PBMCs. These TCRs come from a woman younger than 45 in good health and CMV-seropositive. Each CDR3 is given with its conserved first and last residue. D genes are given only for firm matches. The size entry is marked missing in some rows and otherwise reads once, few, many or a size class.

D gene: TRBD2
V gene: TRBV29-1
J gene: TRBJ2-5
CDR3 length: 14
clone size: -
CDR3 DNA: TGCAGCGGGGGGGGACTAGCGGGCCAAGAGACCCAGTACTTC
CDR3 protein: CSGGGLAGQETQYF

D gene: -
V gene: TRBV11-2
J gene: TRBJ2-1
CDR3 length: 16
clone size: -
CDR3 DNA: TGTGCCAGCAACATCCTAAGCGAGGGTCCTGTTCATGAGCAGTTCTTC
CDR3 protein: CASNILSEGPVHEQFF

D gene: TRBD1
V gene: TRBV4-2
J gene: TRBJ1-2
CDR3 length: 16
clone size: few
CDR3 DNA: TGTGCCAGCAGCCAAGTGGACAGGGGGCTAAACTATGGCTACACCTTC
CDR3 protein: CASSQVDRGLNYGYTF

D gene: -
V gene: TRBV5-8
J gene: TRBJ2-7
CDR3 length: 12
clone size: -
CDR3 DNA: TGTGCCAGCGCCCGGGACACCTACGAGCAGTACTTC
CDR3 protein: CASARDTYEQYF

D gene: -
V gene: TRBV2
J gene: TRBJ2-7
CDR3 length: 11
clone size: -
CDR3 DNA: TGTGCCAGCAGTGTATCCCACGAGCAGTACTTC
CDR3 protein: CASSVSHEQYF

D gene: TRBD2
V gene: TRBV5-1
J gene: TRBJ2-3
CDR3 length: 18
clone size: -
CDR3 DNA: TGCGCCAGCAGCTTGGCCGGGAGAGGCGGGGGGAACACAGATACGCAGTATTTT
CDR3 protein: CASSLAGRGGGNTDTQYF

D gene: TRBD2
V gene: TRBV6-6
J gene: TRBJ2-1
CDR3 length: 16
clone size: -
CDR3 DNA: TGTGCCAGCAGTTCCCAGGGGCGGGGGGGTTACAATGAGCAGTTCTTC
CDR3 protein: CASSSQGRGGYNEQFF

D gene: -
V gene: TRBV30
J gene: TRBJ1-5
CDR3 length: 14
clone size: -
CDR3 DNA: TGTGCCTGGAGTGTTGGACAGTCTGATCAGCCCCAGCATTTT
CDR3 protein: CAWSVGQSDQPQHF

D gene: TRBD2
V gene: TRBV5-1
J gene: TRBJ2-7
CDR3 length: 15
clone size: -
CDR3 DNA: TGCGCCAGCAGGCCCGGACTAGCGGGAGTCTACGAGCAGTACTTC
CDR3 protein: CASRPGLAGVYEQYF

D gene: -
V gene: TRBV19
J gene: TRBJ1-2
CDR3 length: 15
clone size: -
CDR3 DNA: TGTGCCAGTAGTATCTCCACGGGAGGGGCGAATGGCTACACCTTC
CDR3 protein: CASSISTGGANGYTF

D gene: TRBD1
V gene: TRBV10-3
J gene: TRBJ1-1
CDR3 length: 16
clone size: -
CDR3 DNA: TGTGCCATCAGTGAGTCGACAGGGCTCATGAACACTGAAGCTTTCTTT
CDR3 protein: CAISESTGLMNTEAFF

D gene: -
V gene: TRBV7-9
J gene: TRBJ2-5
CDR3 length: 15
clone size: -
CDR3 DNA: TGTGCCAGCAACCCCAAAGGAACGGGACAAGAGACCCAGTACTTC
CDR3 protein: CASNPKGTGQETQYF

D gene: TRBD1
V gene: TRBV5-4
J gene: TRBJ1-1
CDR3 length: 12
clone size: -
CDR3 DNA: TGTGCCAGCAGTCATCGGACAGGAAAAGCTTTCTTT
CDR3 protein: CASSHRTGKAFF

D gene: TRBD2
V gene: TRBV6-1
J gene: TRBJ2-3
CDR3 length: 15
clone size: -
CDR3 DNA: TGTGCCAGCAGCGGGACTAGCGGGGGTCGAGATACGCAGTATTTT
CDR3 protein: CASSGTSGGRDTQYF

D gene: TRBD1
V gene: TRBV9
J gene: TRBJ1-1
CDR3 length: 18
clone size: -
CDR3 DNA: TGTGCCAGCAGCGTAGAATCGGGACAGGGACATATGAACACTGAAGCTTTCTTT
CDR3 protein: CASSVESGQGHMNTEAFF

D gene: TRBD1
V gene: TRBV13
J gene: TRBJ1-6
CDR3 length: 14
clone size: -
CDR3 DNA: TGTGCCAGCAGCTCGGGACAGGGGAATTCACCCCTCCACTTT
CDR3 protein: CASSSGQGNSPLHF

D gene: -
V gene: TRBV9
J gene: TRBJ1-5
CDR3 length: 14
clone size: -
CDR3 DNA: TGTGCCAGCAGCGAAACAGGGAACAATCAGCCCCAGCATTTT
CDR3 protein: CASSETGNNQPQHF

D gene: TRBD1
V gene: TRBV7-2
J gene: TRBJ2-3
CDR3 length: 15
clone size: -
CDR3 DNA: TGTGCCAGCAGCTCGGACAGGGTTGGCACAGATACGCAGTATTTT
CDR3 protein: CASSSDRVGTDTQYF

D gene: -
V gene: TRBV7-9
J gene: TRBJ2-7
CDR3 length: 15
clone size: -
CDR3 DNA: TGTGCCAGCAGCTTTGACGCAGGCGGGACCTACGAGCAGTACTTC
CDR3 protein: CASSFDAGGTYEQYF

D gene: TRBD1
V gene: TRBV5-1
J gene: TRBJ2-3
CDR3 length: 16
clone size: once
CDR3 DNA: TGCGCCAGCAGCTTGGGGACAGGGGTGGACACAGATACGCAGTATTTT
CDR3 protein: CASSLGTGVDTDTQYF

D gene: TRBD1
V gene: TRBV6-5
J gene: TRBJ1-1
CDR3 length: 14
clone size: few
CDR3 DNA: TGTGCCAGCAGTTACTCGACAGGGCAGGGTGAAGCTTTCTTT
CDR3 protein: CASSYSTGQGEAFF

D gene: TRBD1
V gene: TRBV5-6
J gene: TRBJ1-2
CDR3 length: 14
clone size: -
CDR3 DNA: TGTGCCAGCAGCTTGGGACAGGGGGCAGGAGGCTACACCTTC
CDR3 protein: CASSLGQGAGGYTF

D gene: -
V gene: TRBV19
J gene: TRBJ1-1
CDR3 length: 15
clone size: -
CDR3 DNA: TGTGCCAGTAGTATCTTGGGACGGGGGGGCCCTGAAGCTTTCTTT
CDR3 protein: CASSILGRGGPEAFF

D gene: -
V gene: TRBV6-6
J gene: TRBJ2-7
CDR3 length: 14
clone size: many
CDR3 DNA: TGTGCCAGCAGTTCCCAGACAAGTTCTATCGAGCAGTACTTC
CDR3 protein: CASSSQTSSIEQYF

D gene: TRBD2
V gene: TRBV10-3
J gene: TRBJ2-3
CDR3 length: 17
clone size: -
CDR3 DNA: TGTGCCATCAGTGGACACACTAGCGGGGGGGCCACAGATACGCAGTATTTT
CDR3 protein: CAISGHTSGGATDTQYF

D gene: TRBD1
V gene: TRBV6-4
J gene: TRBJ2-2
CDR3 length: 16
clone size: -
CDR3 DNA: TGTGCCAGCAGTGACTCGGGGACAGGGGACACCGGGGAGCTGTTTTTT
CDR3 protein: CASSDSGTGDTGELFF